The clone carrying this TCR beta chain was detected only a few times. No antigen is known for it. This record belongs to a study of early T cells in non-severe SARS-CoV-2 infection. Study-level points and caveats: Anti-spike CD8 responses were favored in VDJdb matching, and private and CD4 specificities were missed.

Separate cDNA molecules each had unique molecular identifiers attached to them. One entry per CDR3 protein results from TCRdb running MiXCR on the 5' RACE reads. This sample has about 60,000 distinct CDR3 sequences, with about 9.9% found just once. Germline V gene sequence: CDR1 LNHDA, CDR2 SQIVND (reference sequence). V lost 6 bases and J 8 bases, leaving 18 bases between the germline ends. CDR3 length equals 14 residues. This chain uses TRBV19 with TRBJ2-3, with a tentative D call TRBD2 (6 bases). The material sequenced was whole blood. This TCR was sampled from an adult who was a healthcare worker with PCR-confirmed SARS-CoV-2 infection or an uninfected control (not recorded which). DNA of the CDR3: TGTGCCAGTAGAAGTTCTGGGGGGAAGCTTACGCAGTATTTT. Its translation is CASRSSGGKLTQYF.